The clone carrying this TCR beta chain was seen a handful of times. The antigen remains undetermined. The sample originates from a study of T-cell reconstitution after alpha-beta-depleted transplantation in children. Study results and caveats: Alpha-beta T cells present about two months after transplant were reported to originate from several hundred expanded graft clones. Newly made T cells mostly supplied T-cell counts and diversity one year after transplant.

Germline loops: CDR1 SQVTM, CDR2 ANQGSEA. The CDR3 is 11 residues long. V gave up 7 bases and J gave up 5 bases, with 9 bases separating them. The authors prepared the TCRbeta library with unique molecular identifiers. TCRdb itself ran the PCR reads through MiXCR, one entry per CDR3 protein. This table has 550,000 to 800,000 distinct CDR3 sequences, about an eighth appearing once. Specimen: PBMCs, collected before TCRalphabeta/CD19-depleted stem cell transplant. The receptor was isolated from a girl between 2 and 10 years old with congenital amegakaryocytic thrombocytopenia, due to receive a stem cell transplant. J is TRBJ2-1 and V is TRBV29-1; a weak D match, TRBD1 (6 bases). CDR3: CSAGQNNEQFF. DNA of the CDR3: TGCAGCGCCGGACAGAACAATGAGCAGTTCTTC.